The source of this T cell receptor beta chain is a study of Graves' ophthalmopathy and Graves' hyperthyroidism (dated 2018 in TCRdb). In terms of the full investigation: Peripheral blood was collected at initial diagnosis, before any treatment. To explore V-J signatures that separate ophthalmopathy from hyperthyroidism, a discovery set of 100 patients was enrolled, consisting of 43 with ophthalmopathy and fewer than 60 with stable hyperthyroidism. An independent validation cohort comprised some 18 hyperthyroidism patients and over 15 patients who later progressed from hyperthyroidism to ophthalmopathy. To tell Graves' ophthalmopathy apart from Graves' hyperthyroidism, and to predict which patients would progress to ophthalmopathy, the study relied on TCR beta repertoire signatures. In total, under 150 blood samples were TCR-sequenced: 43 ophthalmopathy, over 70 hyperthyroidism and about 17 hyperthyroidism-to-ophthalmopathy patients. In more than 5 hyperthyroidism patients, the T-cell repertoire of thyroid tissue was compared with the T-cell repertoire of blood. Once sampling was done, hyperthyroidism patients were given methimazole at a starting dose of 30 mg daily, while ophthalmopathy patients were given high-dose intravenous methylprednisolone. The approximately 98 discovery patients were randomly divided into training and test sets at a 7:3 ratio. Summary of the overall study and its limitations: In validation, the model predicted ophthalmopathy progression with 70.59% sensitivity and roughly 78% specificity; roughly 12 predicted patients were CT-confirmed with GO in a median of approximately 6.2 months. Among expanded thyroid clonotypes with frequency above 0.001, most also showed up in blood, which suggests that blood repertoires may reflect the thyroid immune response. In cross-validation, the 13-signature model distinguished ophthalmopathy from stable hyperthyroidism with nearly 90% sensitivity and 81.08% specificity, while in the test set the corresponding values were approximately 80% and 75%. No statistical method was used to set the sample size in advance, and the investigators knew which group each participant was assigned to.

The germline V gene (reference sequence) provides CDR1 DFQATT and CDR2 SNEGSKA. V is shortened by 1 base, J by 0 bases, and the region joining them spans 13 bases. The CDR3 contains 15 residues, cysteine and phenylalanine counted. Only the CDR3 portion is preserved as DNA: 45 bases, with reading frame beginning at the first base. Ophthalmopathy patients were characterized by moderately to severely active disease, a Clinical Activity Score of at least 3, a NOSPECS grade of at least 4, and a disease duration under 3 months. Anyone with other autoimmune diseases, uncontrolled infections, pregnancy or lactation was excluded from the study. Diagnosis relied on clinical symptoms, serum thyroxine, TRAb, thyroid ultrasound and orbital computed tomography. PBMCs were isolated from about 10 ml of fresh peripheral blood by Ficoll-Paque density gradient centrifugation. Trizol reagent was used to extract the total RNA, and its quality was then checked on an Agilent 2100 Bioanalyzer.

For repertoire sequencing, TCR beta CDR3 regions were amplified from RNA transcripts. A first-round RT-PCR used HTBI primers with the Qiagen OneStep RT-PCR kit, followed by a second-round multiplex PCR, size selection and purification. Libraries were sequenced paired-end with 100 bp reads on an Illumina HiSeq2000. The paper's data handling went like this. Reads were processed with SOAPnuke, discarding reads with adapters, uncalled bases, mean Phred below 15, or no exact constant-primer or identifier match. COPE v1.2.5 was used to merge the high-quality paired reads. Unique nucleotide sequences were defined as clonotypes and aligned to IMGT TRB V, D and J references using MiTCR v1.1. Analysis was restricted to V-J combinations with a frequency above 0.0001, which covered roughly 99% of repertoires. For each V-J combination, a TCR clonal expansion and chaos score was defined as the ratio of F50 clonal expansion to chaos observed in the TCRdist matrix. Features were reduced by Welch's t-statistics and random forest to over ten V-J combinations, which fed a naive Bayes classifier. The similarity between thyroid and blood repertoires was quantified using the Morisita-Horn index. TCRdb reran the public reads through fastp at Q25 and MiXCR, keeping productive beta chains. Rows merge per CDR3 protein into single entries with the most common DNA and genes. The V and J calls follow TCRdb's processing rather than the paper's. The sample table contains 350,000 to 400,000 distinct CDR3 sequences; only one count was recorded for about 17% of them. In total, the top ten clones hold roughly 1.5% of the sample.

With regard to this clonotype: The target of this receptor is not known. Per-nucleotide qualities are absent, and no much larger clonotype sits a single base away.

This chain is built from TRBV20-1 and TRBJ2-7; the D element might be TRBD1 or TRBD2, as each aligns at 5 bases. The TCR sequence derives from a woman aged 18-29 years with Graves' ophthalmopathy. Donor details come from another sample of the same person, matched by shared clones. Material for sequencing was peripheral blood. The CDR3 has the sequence CSARAGTASSYEQYF. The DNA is TGCAGTGCTAGAGCCGGGACCGCAAGCTCCTACGAGCAGTACTTC.